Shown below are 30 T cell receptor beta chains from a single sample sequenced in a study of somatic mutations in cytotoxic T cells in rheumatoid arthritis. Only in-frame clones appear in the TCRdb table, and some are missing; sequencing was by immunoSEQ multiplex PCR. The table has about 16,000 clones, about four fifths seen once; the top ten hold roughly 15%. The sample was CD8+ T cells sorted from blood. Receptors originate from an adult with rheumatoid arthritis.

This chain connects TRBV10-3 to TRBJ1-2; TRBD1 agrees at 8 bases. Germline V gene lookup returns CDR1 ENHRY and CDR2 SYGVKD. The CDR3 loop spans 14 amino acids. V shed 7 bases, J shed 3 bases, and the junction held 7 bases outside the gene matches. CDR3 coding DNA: TGTGCCATCATGCGGACAGGGTTGGACTATGGCTACACCTTC. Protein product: CAIMRTGLDYGYTF.

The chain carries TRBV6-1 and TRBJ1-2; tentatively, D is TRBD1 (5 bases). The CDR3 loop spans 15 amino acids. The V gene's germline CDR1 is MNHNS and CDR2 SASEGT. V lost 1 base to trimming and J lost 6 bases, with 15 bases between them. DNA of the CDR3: TGTGCCAGCAGTGAAGTTCGCCAGACAGAGAATGGCTACACCTTC. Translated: CASSEVRQTENGYTF.

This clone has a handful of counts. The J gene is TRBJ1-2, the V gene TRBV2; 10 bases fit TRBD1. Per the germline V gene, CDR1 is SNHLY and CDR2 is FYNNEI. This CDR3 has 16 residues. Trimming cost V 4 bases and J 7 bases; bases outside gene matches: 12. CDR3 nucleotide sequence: TGTGCCAGCAGTGGGGGATCGACAGGGGGCTTGAGTGGCTACACCTTC. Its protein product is CASSGGSTGGLSGYTF.

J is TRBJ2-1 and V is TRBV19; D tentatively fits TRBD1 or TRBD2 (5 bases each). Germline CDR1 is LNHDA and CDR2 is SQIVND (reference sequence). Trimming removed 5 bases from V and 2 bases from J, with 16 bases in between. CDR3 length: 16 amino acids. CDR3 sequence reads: CASSRDGPGPYNEQFF. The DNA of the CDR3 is TGTGCCAGTAGTCGGGACGGCCCAGGCCCCTACAATGAGCAGTTCTTC.

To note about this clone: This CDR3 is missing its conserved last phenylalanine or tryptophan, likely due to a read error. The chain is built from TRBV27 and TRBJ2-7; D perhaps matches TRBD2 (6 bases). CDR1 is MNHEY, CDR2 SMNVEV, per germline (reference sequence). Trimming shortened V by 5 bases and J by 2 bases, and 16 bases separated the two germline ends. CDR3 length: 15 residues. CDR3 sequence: CASSPPLGGAYEQYL. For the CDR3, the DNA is TGTGCCAGCAGTCCTCCGTTGGGGGGAGCCTACGAGCAGTACCTC.

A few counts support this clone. This CDR3 reads CASTPTGGPDYEQYF. The CDR3 region has the DNA TGTGCCAGCACCCCTACGGGGGGCCCGGACTACGAGCAGTACTTC. The chain joins TRBV7-9 to TRBJ2-7; TRBD2 is a possible D gene (7 bases). The CDR3 consists of 15 residues. CDR1 SEHNR and CDR2 FQNEAQ come from the germline V gene (reference sequence). V dropped 7 bases and J dropped 3 bases, with 19 bases sitting between them.

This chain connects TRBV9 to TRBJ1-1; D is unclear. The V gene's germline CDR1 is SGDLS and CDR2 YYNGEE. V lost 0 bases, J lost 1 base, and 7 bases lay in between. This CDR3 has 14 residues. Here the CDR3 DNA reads TGTGCCAGCAGCGTAGTGCACAGGAACACTGAAGCTTTCTTT. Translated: CASSVVHRNTEAFF.

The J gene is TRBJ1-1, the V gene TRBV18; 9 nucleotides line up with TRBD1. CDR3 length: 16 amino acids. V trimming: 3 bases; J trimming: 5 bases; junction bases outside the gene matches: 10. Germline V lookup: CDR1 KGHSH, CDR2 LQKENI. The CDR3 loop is CASSPLRDRGLTEAFF. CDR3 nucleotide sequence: TGTGCCAGCTCACCCCTCCGCGACAGGGGGTTGACTGAAGCTTTCTTT.

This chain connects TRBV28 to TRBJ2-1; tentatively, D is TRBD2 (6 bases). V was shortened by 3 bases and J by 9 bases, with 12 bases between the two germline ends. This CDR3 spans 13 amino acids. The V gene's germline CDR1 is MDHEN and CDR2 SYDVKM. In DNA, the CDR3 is TGTGCCAGCAGTTTGGGAACAGCGGGTGAGCAGTTCTTC. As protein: CASSLGTAGEQFF.

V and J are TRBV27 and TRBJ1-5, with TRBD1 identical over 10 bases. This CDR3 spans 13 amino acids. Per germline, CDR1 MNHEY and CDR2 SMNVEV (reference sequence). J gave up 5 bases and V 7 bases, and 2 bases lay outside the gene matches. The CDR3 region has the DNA TGTGCCAGCACCGGACAGGGGGATCAGCCCCAGCATTTT. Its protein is CASTGQGDQPQHF.

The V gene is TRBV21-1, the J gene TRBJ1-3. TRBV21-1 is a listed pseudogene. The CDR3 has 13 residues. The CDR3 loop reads CASTRVFSNTIYF. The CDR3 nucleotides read TGTGCCAGCACCCGGGTTTTTAGTAACACCATATATTTT.

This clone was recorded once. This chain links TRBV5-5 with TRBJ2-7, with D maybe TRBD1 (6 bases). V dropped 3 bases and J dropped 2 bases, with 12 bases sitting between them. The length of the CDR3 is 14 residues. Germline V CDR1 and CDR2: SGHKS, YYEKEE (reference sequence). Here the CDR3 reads CASSYRDKTYEQYF. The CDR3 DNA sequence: TGTGCCAGCAGCTACCGGGACAAGACCTACGAGCAGTACTTC.

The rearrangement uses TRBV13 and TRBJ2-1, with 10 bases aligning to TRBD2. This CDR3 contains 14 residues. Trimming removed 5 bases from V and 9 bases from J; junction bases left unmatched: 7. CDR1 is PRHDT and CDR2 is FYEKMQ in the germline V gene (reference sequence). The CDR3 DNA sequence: TGTGCCAGCAGCAGGAGCGGGGGGGCGATTGAGCAGTTCTTC. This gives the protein CASSRSGGAIEQFF.

The CDR3 coding sequence is TGTGCCAGCAGTTACGGGGCAGGGGGCGGTAATGGCTACACCTTC. This sequence encodes CASSYGAGGGNGYTF. The chain is built from TRBV6-5 and TRBJ1-2, with 8 bases fitting TRBD1. V lost 2 bases and J lost 6; bases outside the gene matches: 8. The CDR3 is made up of 15 amino acids. Germline V lookup: CDR1 MNHEY, CDR2 SVGAGI.

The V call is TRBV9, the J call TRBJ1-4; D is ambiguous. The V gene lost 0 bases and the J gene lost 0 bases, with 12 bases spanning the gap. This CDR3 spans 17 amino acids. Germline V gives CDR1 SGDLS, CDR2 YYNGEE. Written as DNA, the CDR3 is TGTGCCAGCAGCGTAGGGTACAGCCATACAACTAATGAAAAACTGTTTTTT. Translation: CASSVGYSHTTNEKLFF. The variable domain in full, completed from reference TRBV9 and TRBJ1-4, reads DSGVTQTPKHLITATGQRVTLRCSPRSGDLSVYWYQQSLDQGLQFLIQYYNGEERAKGNILERFSAQQFPDLHSELNLSSLELGDSALYFCASSVGYSHTTNEKLFFGSGTQLSVL.

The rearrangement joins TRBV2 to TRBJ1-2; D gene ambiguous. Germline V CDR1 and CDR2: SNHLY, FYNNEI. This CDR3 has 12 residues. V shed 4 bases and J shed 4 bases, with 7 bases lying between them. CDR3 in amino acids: CASSGEFYGYTF. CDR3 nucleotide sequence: TGTGCCAGCAGTGGCGAATTCTATGGCTACACCTTC.

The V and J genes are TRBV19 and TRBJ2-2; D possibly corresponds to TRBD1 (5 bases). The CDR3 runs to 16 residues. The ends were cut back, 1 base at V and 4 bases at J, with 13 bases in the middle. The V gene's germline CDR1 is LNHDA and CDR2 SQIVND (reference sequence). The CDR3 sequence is CASSIGNRFPTGELFF. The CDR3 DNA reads TGTGCCAGTAGTATAGGAAACAGGTTCCCCACCGGGGAGCTGTTTTTT. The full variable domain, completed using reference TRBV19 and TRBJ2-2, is DGGITQSPKYLFRKEGQNVTLSCEQNLNHDAMYWYRQDPGQGLRLIYYSQIVNDFQKGDIAEGYSVSREKKESFPLTVTSAQKNPTAFYLCASSIGNRFPTGELFFGEGSRLTVL.

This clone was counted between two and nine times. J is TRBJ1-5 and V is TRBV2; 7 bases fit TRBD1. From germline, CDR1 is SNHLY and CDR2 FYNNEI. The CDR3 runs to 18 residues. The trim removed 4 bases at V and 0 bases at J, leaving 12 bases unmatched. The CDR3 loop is CASSVLPGGGDSNQPQHF. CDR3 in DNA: TGTGCCAGCAGTGTGTTGCCAGGGGGAGGGGATAGCAATCAGCCCCAGCATTTT. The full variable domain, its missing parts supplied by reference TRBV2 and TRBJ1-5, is EPEVTQTPSHQVTQMGQEVILRCVPISNHLYFYWYRQILGQKVEFLVSFYNNEISEKSEIFDDQFSVERPDGSNFTLKIRSTKLEDSAMYFCASSVLPGGGDSNQPQHFGDGTRLSIL.

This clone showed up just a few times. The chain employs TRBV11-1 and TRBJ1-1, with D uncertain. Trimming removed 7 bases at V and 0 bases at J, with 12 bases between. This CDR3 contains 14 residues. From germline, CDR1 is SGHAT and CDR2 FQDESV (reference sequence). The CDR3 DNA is TGTGCCAGCACCCTAGGATACCTGAACACTGAAGCTTTCTTT. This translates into CASTLGYLNTEAFF.

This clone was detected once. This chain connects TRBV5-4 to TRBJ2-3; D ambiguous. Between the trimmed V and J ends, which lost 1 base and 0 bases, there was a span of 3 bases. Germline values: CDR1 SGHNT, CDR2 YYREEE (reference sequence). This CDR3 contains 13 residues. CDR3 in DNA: TGTGCCAGCAGCTTGTACAGCACAGATACGCAGTATTTT. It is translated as CASSLYSTDTQYF.

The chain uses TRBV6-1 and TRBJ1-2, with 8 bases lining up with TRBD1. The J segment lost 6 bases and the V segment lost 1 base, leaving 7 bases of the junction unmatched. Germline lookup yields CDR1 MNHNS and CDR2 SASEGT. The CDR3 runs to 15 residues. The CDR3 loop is CASSEVEDRVNGYTF. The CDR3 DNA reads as TGTGCCAGCAGTGAAGTTGAGGACAGGGTTAATGGCTACACCTTC.

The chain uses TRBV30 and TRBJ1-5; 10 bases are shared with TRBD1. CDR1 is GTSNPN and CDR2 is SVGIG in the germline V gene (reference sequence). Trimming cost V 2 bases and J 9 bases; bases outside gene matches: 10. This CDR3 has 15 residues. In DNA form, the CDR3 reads TGTGCCTGGAGTCAATGGACAGGGGGGGAAGGGCCCCAGCATTTT. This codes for CAWSQWTGGEGPQHF.

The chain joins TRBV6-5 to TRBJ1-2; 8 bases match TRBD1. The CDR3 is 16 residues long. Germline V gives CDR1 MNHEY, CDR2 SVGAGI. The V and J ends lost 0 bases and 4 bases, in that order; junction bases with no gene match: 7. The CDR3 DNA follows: TGTGCCAGCAGTTACTCGACAGGGGCAACGATCTATGGCTACACCTTC. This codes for CASSYSTGATIYGYTF.

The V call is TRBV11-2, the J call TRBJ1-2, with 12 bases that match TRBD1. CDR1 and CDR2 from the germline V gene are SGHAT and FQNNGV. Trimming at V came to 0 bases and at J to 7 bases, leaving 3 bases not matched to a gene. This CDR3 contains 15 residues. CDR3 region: CASSLEGQGALGYTF. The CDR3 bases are TGTGCCAGCAGCTTAGAGGGACAGGGGGCGCTTGGCTACACCTTC.

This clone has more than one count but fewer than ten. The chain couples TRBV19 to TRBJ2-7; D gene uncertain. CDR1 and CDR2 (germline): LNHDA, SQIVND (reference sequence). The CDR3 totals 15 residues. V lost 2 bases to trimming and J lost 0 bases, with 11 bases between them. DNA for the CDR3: TGTGCCAGTAGTATAATTTTGGGCAGCTCCTACGAGCAGTACTTC. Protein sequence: CASSIILGSSYEQYF.

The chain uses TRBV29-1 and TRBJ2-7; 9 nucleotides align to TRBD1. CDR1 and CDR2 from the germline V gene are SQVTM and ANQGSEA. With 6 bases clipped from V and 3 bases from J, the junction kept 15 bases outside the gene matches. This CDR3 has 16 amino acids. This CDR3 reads CSVTNPGQGLGYEQYF. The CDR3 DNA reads TGCAGCGTGACAAACCCGGGACAGGGTTTGGGCTACGAGCAGTACTTC.

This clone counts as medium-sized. The chain's CDR3 is CASSIGFSDEQYF. The CDR3 DNA follows: TGTGCCAGCAGTATCGGGTTCTCGGACGAGCAGTACTTC. This sequence joins TRBV6-5 and TRBJ2-7, with D uncertain. There are 13 residues in the CDR3. Deletions cut 5 bases from V and 5 bases from J, with 13 bases between. Per the germline V gene, CDR1 is MNHEY and CDR2 is SVGAGI.

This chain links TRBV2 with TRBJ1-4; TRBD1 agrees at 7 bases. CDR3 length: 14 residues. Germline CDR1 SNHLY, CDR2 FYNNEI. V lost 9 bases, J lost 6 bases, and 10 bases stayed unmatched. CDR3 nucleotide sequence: TGTGCCAGAGGGTCCCGGGACAGTGATGAAAAACTGTTTTTT. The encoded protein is CARGSRDSDEKLFF.

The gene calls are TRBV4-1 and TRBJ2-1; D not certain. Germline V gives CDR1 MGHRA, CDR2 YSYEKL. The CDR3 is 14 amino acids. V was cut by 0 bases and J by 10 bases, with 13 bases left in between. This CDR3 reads CASSQDLRTEEQFF. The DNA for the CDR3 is TGCGCCAGCAGCCAAGATCTAAGGACGGAGGAGCAGTTCTTC.

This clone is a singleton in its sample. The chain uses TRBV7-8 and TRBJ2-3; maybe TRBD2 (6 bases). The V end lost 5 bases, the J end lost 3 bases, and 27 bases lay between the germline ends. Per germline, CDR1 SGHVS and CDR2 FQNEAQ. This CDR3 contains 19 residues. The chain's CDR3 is CASSGRSSAHTGRTDTQYF. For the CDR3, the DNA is TGTGCCAGCAGCGGGCGATCTAGCGCCCACACGGGGCGTACAGATACGCAGTATTTT. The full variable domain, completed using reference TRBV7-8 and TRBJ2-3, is GAGVSQSPRYKVAKRGQDVALRCDPISGHVSLFWYQQALGQGPEFLTYFQNEAQLDKSGLPSDRFFAERPEGSVSTLKIQRTQQEDSAVYLCASSGRSSAHTGRTDTQYFGPGTRLTVL.